This is a list of T cell receptor beta chains from one sample in a study of Ad26.COV2.S vaccination and SARS-CoV-2 variants. Assay used: immunoSEQ multiplex PCR; TCRdb lists only in-frame clones, some missing. The table has 430,000 or so clones, about nine tenths seen once. The sequences come from peripheral blood, collected in a trial of Ad26.COV2.S vaccine versus placebo. All receptors derive from a person aged 18-65 years who received the Ad26.COV2.S COVID-19 vaccine or a placebo. Each CDR3 is given with its conserved first and last residue. The order of the fields is clone size, J gene, V gene, D gene, CDR3 DNA, CDR3 protein. D genes are given only for firm matches. Size is stated for part of the rows, as once, few or many counts, or as a class when the clone is expanded.

- | TRBJ2-2 | TRBV6-2/TRBV6-3 | - | TGTGCCAGCAGTCCAGACAGGCGCCTGGGGACCGGGGAGCTGTTTTTT | CASSPDRRLGTGELFF
few | TRBJ2-7 | TRBV19 | TRBD2 | TGTGCCAGTAGTATAGCGGGAGGGACCTACGAGCAGTACTTC | CASSIAGGTYEQYF
- | TRBJ2-7 | TRBV3-1/TRBV3-2 | - | TGTGCCAGCTCTGGCGGTAGCGGCTACGAGCAGTACTTC | CASSGGSGYEQYF
- | TRBJ2-1 | TRBV7-8 | - | TGTGCCAGCAGCCGGCCCCGTTGGGAGCAGTTCTTC | CASSRPRWEQFF
- | TRBJ1-1 | TRBV29-1 | - | TGCAGCGTTGTACGGGGTAGTGGGACTGAAGCTTTCTTT | CSVVRGSGTEAFF
- | TRBJ2-5 | TRBV11-2 | - | TGTGCCAGCAGCCCTCGAAAGACCCAGTACTTC | CASSPRKTQYF
- | TRBJ2-1 | TRBV18 | TRBD2 | TGTGCCAGCTCACCAGGGCTAGCGGGAGCAGGTTACAATGAGCAGTTCTTC | CASSPGLAGAGYNEQFF
- | TRBJ1-2 | TRBV28 | - | TGTGCCAGCACCCCAGGCGCAGTTAACTATGGCTACACCTTC | CASTPGAVNYGYTF
- | TRBJ1-2 | TRBV5-4 | TRBD1 | TGTGCCAGCAGCTCACTAACAGGGGCGGGGGACAACTATGGCTACACCTTC | CASSSLTGAGDNYGYTF
- | TRBJ1-3 | TRBV2 | TRBD1 | TGTGCCAGCAGTGAAGTGACAGGGTCTGGAAACACCATATATTTT | CASSEVTGSGNTIYF